This TCR beta chain appears in the sequencing data of a study of PD-1 blockade in classical Hodgkin lymphoma. Study-level points and caveats: What caused the repertoire differences, perhaps disease activity or prior therapy, remains undefined.

Relapse was seen in all patients after autologous stem cell transplantation, and brentuximab vedotin exposure was variable. The method was immunoSEQ multiplex PCR; TCRdb's version includes in-frame clones alone and lacks a portion of them. The sample has roughly 92,000 clones, roughly 89% seen once. Germline CDR1 and CDR2: SGHTS and YDEGEE. CDR3 length equals 17 residues. V lost 0 bases to trimming and J lost 4 bases, with 19 bases between them. Concerning this clone itself: Its antigen is unknown.

This sequence joins TRBV5-8 and TRBJ1-1; the D is unclear. The clonotype was recovered from a human donor with classical Hodgkin lymphoma. The sequenced sample was peripheral blood mononuclear cells (PBMCs), obtained at baseline. The CDR3 DNA follows: TGTGCCAGCAGCTTGGTGGCCGTGTGGGTGTTTGGCACTGAAGCTTTCTTT. Residues: CASSLVAVWVFGTEAFF.